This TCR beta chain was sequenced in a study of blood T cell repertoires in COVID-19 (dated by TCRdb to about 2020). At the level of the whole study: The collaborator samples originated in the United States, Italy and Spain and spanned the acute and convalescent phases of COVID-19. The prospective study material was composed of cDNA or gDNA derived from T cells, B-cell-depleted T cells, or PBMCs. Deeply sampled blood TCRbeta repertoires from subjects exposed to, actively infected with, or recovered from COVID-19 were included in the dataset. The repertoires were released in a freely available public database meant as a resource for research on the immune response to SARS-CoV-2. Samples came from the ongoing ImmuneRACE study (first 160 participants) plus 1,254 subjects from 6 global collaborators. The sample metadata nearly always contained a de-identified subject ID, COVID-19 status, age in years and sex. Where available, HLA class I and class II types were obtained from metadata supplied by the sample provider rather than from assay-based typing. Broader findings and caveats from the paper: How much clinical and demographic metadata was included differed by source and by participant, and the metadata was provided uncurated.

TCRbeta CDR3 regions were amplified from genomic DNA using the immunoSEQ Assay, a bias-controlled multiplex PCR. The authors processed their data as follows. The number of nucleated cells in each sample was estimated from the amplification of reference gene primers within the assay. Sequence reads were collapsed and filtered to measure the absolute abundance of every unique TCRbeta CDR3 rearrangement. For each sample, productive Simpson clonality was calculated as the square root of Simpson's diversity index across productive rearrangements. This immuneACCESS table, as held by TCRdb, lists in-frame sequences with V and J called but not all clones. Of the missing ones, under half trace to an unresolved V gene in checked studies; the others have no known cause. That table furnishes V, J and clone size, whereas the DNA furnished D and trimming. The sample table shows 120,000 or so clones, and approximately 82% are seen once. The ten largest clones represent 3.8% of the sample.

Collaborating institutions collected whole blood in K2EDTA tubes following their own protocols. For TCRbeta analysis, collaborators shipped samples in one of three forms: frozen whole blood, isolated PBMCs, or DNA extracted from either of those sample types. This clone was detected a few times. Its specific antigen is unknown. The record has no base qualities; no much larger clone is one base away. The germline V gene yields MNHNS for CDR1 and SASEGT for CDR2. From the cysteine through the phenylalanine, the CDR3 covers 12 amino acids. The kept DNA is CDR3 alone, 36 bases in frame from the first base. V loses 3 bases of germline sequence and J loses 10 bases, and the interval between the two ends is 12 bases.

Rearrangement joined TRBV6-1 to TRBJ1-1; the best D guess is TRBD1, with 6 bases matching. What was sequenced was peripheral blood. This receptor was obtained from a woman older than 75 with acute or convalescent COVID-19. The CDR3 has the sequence CASSDGGPRAFF. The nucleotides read TGTGCCAGCAGTGACGGGGGGCCGCGAGCTTTCTTT.